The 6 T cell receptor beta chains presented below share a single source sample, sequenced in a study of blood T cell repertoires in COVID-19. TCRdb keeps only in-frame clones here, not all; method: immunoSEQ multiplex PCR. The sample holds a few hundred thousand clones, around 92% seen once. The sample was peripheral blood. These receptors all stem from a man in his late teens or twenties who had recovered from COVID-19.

The CDR3 sequence is CASSSHSGGAGELFF. The CDR3 coding sequence is TGTGCCAGCAGCTCCCATAGCGGGGGGGCCGGGGAGCTGTTTTTT. This chain links TRBV7-2 with TRBJ2-2; 11 nucleotides agree with TRBD2. This CDR3 is 15 amino acids long. Trimming removed 4 bases from V and 6 bases from J; junction bases left unmatched: 4. The germline CDR1 and CDR2 sequences are SGHTA and FQGNSA.

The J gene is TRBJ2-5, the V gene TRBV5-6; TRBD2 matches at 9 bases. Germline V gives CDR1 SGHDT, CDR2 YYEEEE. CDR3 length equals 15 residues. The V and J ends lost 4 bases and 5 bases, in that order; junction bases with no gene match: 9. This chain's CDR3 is CASSTDSGGVETQYF. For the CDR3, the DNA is TGTGCCAGCAGCACGGATAGCGGGGGAGTGGAGACCCAGTACTTC.

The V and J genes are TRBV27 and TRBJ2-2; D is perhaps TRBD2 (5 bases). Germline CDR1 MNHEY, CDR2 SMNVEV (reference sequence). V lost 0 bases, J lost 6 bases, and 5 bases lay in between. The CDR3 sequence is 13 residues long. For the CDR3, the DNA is TGTGCCAGCAGTTTATCCGGGGCCGGGGAGCTGTTTTTT. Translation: CASSLSGAGELFF.

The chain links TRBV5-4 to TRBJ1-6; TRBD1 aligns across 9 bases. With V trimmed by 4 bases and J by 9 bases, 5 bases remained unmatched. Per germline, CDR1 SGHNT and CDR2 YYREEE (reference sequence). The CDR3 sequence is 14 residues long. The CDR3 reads CASSMGQGGSPLHF. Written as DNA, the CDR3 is TGTGCCAGCAGCATGGGACAGGGCGGTTCACCCCTCCACTTT.

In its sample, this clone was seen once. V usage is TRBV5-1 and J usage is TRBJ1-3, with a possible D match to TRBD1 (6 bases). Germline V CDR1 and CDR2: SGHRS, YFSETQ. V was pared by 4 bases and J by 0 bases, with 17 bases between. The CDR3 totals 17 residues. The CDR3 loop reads CASSQRGQQSSGNTIYF. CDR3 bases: TGCGCCAGCAGCCAGCGTGGACAGCAGAGCTCTGGAAACACCATATATTTT.

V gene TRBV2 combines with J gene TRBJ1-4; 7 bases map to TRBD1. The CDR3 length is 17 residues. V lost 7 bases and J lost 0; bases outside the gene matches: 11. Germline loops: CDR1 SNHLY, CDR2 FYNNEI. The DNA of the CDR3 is TGTGCCAGCACCGCCGGGACAGCGGGTGCAACTAATGAAAAACTGTTTTTT. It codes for CASTAGTAGATNEKLFF.